Shown below are 24 T cell receptor beta chains from a single sample sequenced in a study of tissue T cells after allogeneic stem cell transplantation. Only in-frame clones appear in the TCRdb table, and some are missing; sequencing was by immunoSEQ multiplex PCR. This table holds fewer than 30,000 clones, about 85% found once. Sample: blood, taken before transplantation. These receptors all stem from a woman between 18 and 50 years old who later had graft-versus-host disease after an allogeneic stem cell transplant.

V and J are TRBV5-1 and TRBJ2-2; D possibly corresponds to TRBD1 (6 bases). Deletions cut 1 base from V and 6 bases from J, with 13 bases between. This CDR3 has 15 residues. CDR1 and CDR2 from the germline V gene are SGHRS and YFSETQ. CDR3 in amino acids: CASSLKQGLAGELFF. The CDR3 coding sequence is TGCGCCAGCAGCTTGAAACAGGGTCTCGCCGGGGAGCTGTTTTTT.

This chain links TRBV5-4 with TRBJ2-5; 9 bases are a match to TRBD2. Germline CDR1 SGHNT, CDR2 YYREEE (reference sequence). After removal of 0 bases from V and 4 bases from J, the junction contained 10 bases not matched to a gene. The CDR3 is 17 residues long. CDR3 residues: CASSLAGGGAEGETQYF. The CDR3 coding sequence is TGTGCCAGCAGCTTGGCTGGCGGGGGGGCCGAGGGAGAGACCCAGTACTTC.

The chain joins TRBV7-8 to TRBJ1-1, with D hard to call. The CDR3 has 13 amino acids. Germline assignment: CDR1 SGHVS and CDR2 FQNEAQ. V lost 5 bases and J 0 bases, leaving 7 bases between the germline ends. The CDR3 DNA sequence: TGTGCCAGCAGCCCCACCGTGAACACTGAAGCTTTCTTT. Amino acid sequence: CASSPTVNTEAFF.

The J gene is TRBJ1-2, the V gene TRBV21-1; the table names TRBD1, a call not compared with the DNA. TRBV21-1 is given as a pseudogene. This CDR3 spans 16 amino acids. CDR3 sequence: CASSKLRSGQPYGYTF. As DNA, the CDR3 is TGTGCCAGCAGCAAATTAAGGTCGGGACAACCCTATGGCTACACCTTC.

The chain couples TRBV7-6 to TRBJ2-7; 8 nucleotides align to TRBD2. J lost 3 bases, V lost 4 bases, and 8 bases had no gene match. Germline V gives CDR1 SGHVS, CDR2 FNYEAQ. The CDR3 sequence is 15 residues long. The CDR3 reads CASSSAGLVDYEQYF. In DNA, the CDR3 is TGTGCCAGCAGCTCAGCGGGACTAGTCGACTACGAGCAGTACTTC.

The chain links TRBV5-1 to TRBJ2-6; possibly TRBD1 or TRBD2 for D (5 bases each). CDR3 length: 21 amino acids. Trimming pared 0 bases from V and 0 bases from J, leaving 22 bases between. Germline assignment: CDR1 SGHRS and CDR2 YFSETQ. The CDR3, as DNA: TGCGCCAGCAGCTTGGCCGGGGACGGGGCTTTCTCCCTCTCTGGGGCCAACGTCCTGACTTTC. Translating gives CASSLAGDGAFSLSGANVLTF.

The J gene is TRBJ1-3, the V gene TRBV7-6, with D perhaps matching TRBD1 (5 bases). Between the trimmed V and J ends, which lost 5 bases and 0 bases, there was a span of 14 bases. Germline CDR1 reads SGHVS; CDR2 reads FNYEAQ. This CDR3 has 16 residues. CDR3 residues: CASSGGPNLSGNTIYF. For the CDR3, the DNA is TGTGCCAGCAGCGGGGGACCCAACCTCTCTGGAAACACCATATATTTT. Using reference TRBV7-6 and TRBJ1-3 for the parts outside the CDR3, the full variable domain is GAGVSQSPRYKVTKRGQDVALRCDPISGHVSLYWYRQALGQGPEFLTYFNYEAQQDKSGLPNDRFSAERPEGSISTLTIQRTEQRDSAMYRCASSGGPNLSGNTIYFGEGSWLTVV.

This clone was observed once. The J gene is TRBJ2-1, the V gene TRBV14; D tentatively fits TRBD1 or TRBD2 (6 bases each). V lost 6 bases and J 0 bases, leaving 30 bases between the germline ends. Germline values: CDR1 SGHDN, CDR2 FVKESK. The length of the CDR3 is 21 residues. CDR3: CASSKIWFNREVVASYNEQFF. DNA of the CDR3: TGTGCCAGCAGTAAGATTTGGTTCAACAGGGAGGTGGTAGCCTCCTACAATGAGCAGTTCTTC.

This rearrangement joins TRBV18 to TRBJ1-5; D is unclear. Germline V gene lookup returns CDR1 KGHSH and CDR2 LQKENI. V was shortened by 3 bases and J by 3 bases, with 6 bases between the two germline ends. The CDR3 runs 13 residues. The CDR3 DNA follows: TGTGCCAGCTCACCCGGAGCCAATCAGCCCCAGCATTTT. Protein product: CASSPGANQPQHF.

The chain's CDR3 is CASSPIGPDFLRRRFFGPEAFF. The CDR3 region has the DNA TGTGCCAGCAGCCCAATAGGACCGGACTTTCTCAGAAGAAGGTTTTTTGGGCCTGAAGCTTTCTTT. The rearrangement links TRBV13 to TRBJ1-1, with D unresolved. Germline V lookup: CDR1 PRHDT, CDR2 FYEKMQ (reference sequence). This CDR3 has 22 residues. V was pared by 5 bases and J by 6 bases, with 40 bases between.

This chain connects TRBV10-3 to TRBJ2-7; 8 bases agree with TRBD1. V lost 10 bases to trimming and J lost 6 bases; unmatched junction nucleotides: 8. This CDR3 contains 12 residues. CDR1 is ENHRY, CDR2 SYGVKD, per germline. The CDR3: CATGTGEIEQYF. CDR3 nucleotides: TGTGCCACCGGGACAGGTGAGATCGAGCAGTACTTC.

The V and J genes are TRBV7-2 and TRBJ2-7; D is undetermined. This CDR3 comprises 15 residues. Trimming cost V 1 base and J 0 bases, with 10 bases left between them. Germline V lookup: CDR1 SGHTA, CDR2 FQGNSA. The CDR3 sequence: CASSLGPGNSYEQYF. CDR3 bases: TGTGCCAGCAGCTTAGGTCCAGGCAACTCCTACGAGCAGTACTTC. Using reference TRBV7-2 and TRBJ2-7 for the parts outside the CDR3, the full variable domain is GAGVSQSPSNKVTEKGKDVELRCDPISGHTALYWYRQSLGQGLEFLIYFQGNSAPDKSGLPSDRFSAERTGGSVSTLTIQRTQQEDSAVYLCASSLGPGNSYEQYFGPGTRLTVT.

The chain uses TRBV20-1 and TRBJ2-7; D gene ambiguous. V was pared by 5 bases and J by 0 bases, with 11 bases between. There are 13 residues in the CDR3. The germline V gene has CDR1 DFQATT and CDR2 SNEGSKA (reference sequence). CDR3: CSARGGDSYEQYF. The DNA for the CDR3 is TGCAGTGCTCGTGGTGGGGACTCCTACGAGCAGTACTTC.

J is TRBJ1-6 and V is TRBV18, with 10 bases identical to TRBD1. In germline, CDR1 is KGHSH, CDR2 LQKENI. The CDR3 extends over 16 amino acids. V gave up 5 bases and J gave up 3 bases; unmatched junction bases: 4. The CDR3 nucleotides read TGTGCCAGCTCATCCGGGACAGGGGTCTATAATTCACCCCTCCACTTT. This gives the protein CASSSGTGVYNSPLHF. The full variable domain, its missing parts supplied by reference TRBV18 and TRBJ1-6, is NAGVMQNPRHLVRRRGQEARLRCSPMKGHSHVYWYRQLPEEGLKFMVYLQKENIIDESGMPKERFSAEFPKEGPSILRIQQVVRGDSAAYFCASSSGTGVYNSPLHFGNGTRLTVT.

DNA of the CDR3: TGTGCCAGCTCACCTCAAGACAGGGGTGGCATTCAGTACTTC. Translating gives CASSPQDRGGIQYF. The V and J genes are TRBV18 and TRBJ2-4; 8 nucleotides match TRBD1. Trimming at V came to 3 bases and at J to 9 bases, leaving 7 bases not matched to a gene. Germline V CDR1 and CDR2: KGHSH, LQKENI. The CDR3 totals 14 residues.

This clone has only one observation. V gene TRBV11-2 combines with J gene TRBJ1-6, with D uncertain. Trimming cost V 1 base and J 10 bases, with 11 bases left between them. Germline V gene lookup returns CDR1 SGHAT and CDR2 FQNNGV. The CDR3 is made up of 14 amino acids. This CDR3 reads CASSLAQVRSPLHF. For the CDR3, the DNA is TGTGCCAGCAGCTTAGCTCAGGTCCGGTCACCCCTCCACTTT.

The chain carries TRBV7-8 and TRBJ2-1; no definite D call. Germline V gene data show CDR1 as SGHVS and CDR2 as FQNEAQ. The CDR3 is 16 residues long. Trimming removed 1 base at V and 1 base at J, with 11 bases between. The CDR3 protein is CASSLGVRISYNEQFF. The CDR3 DNA sequence: TGTGCCAGCAGCTTAGGGGTCAGGATTTCCTACAATGAGCAGTTCTTC.

This sequence joins TRBV18 and TRBJ1-1; maybe TRBD1 (5 bases). Per the germline V gene, CDR1 is KGHSH and CDR2 is LQKENI. The CDR3 loop spans 16 amino acids. The germline V and J ends were trimmed by 3 bases and 4 bases, with 18 bases remaining between them. CDR3 protein: CASSPIFEGRGTEAFF. CDR3 nucleotide sequence: TGTGCCAGCTCACCTATATTTGAGGGTAGGGGCACTGAAGCTTTCTTT.

The chain employs TRBV13 and TRBJ1-1; D ambiguous. V shed 2 bases and J shed 2 bases, with 15 bases lying between them. CDR1 is PRHDT, CDR2 FYEKMQ, per germline (reference sequence). The CDR3 loop spans 16 amino acids. The CDR3 DNA follows: TGTGCCAGCAGCTTATCGTCTATTGGGGAAAACACTGAAGCTTTCTTT. As protein: CASSLSSIGENTEAFF.

V usage is TRBV5-6 and J usage is TRBJ1-2; no clear D gene. The V gene lost 0 bases and the J gene lost 4 bases, with 7 bases spanning the gap. This CDR3 comprises 13 residues. Germline CDR1 reads SGHDT; CDR2 reads YYEEEE. The CDR3 nucleotides read TGTGCCAGCAGCTTGGTGGCCTCCTATGGCTACACCTTC. Protein product: CASSLVASYGYTF.

This sequence joins TRBV12-3 or TRBV12-4 and TRBJ1-3, with no clear D. This CDR3 region has 13 residues. V gave up 1 base and J gave up 5 bases, with 6 bases separating them. CDR3 protein: CASSLGSRNTIYF. DNA for the CDR3: TGTGCCAGCAGTTTAGGAAGCCGAAACACCATATATTTT.

The DNA of the CDR3 is TGTGCCAGCAGTCCCCCTAGCGCCGGCGGGAATACGCAGTATTTT. It is translated as CASSPPSAGGNTQYF. The chain employs TRBV2 and TRBJ2-3; tentative D call: TRBD2 (6 bases). The CDR3 totals 15 residues. The ends were cut back, 5 bases at V and 7 bases at J, with 19 bases in the middle. From germline, CDR1 is SNHLY and CDR2 FYNNEI.

V and J are TRBV7-6 and TRBJ2-7; the match to TRBD2 covers 7 bases. CDR3 size: 15 residues. Germline-derived CDR1 and CDR2 are SGHVS and FNYEAQ. The junction had 5 bases not matched to a gene; V was cut back by 1 base and J by 2 bases. CDR3 loop: CASSLEHLAAYEQYF. CDR3 sequence (DNA): TGTGCCAGCAGCTTAGAGCACCTAGCGGCCTACGAGCAGTACTTC.

The chain couples TRBV7-9 to TRBJ1-5; D is unresolved. Germline-derived CDR1 and CDR2 are SEHNR and FQNEAQ (reference sequence). The CDR3 length is 12 residues. V lost 6 bases, J lost 9 bases, and 12 bases lay in between. The CDR3 here is CASSKTTWPQHF. In nucleotides, the CDR3 is TGTGCCAGCAGTAAGACTACATGGCCCCAGCATTTT.